A single sample gave rise to the 21 T cell receptor beta chains below, sequenced in a study of cytomegalovirus exposure and HLA in healthy donors. The PCR had 60 Vbeta and 13 Jbeta primers. The method was immunoSEQ multiplex PCR; TCRdb's version includes in-frame clones alone and lacks a portion of them. The sample has some 160,000 clones, around 80% seen once; the top ten hold 5.7%. Sequences were obtained from PBMCs. These receptors all come from a man aged 40-49 years in good health and CMV-seronegative.

This chain uses TRBV19 with TRBJ1-5; 7 bases map to TRBD1. Germline values: CDR1 LNHDA, CDR2 SQIVND (reference sequence). Trimming took 3 bases from V and 3 from J; bases not matched to a gene: 5. The CDR3 extends over 15 amino acids. The CDR3, as DNA: TGTGCCAGTAGTATCAGGACAGGATTCAATCAGCCCCAGCATTTT. Its protein is CASSIRTGFNQPQHF.

J is TRBJ2-3 and V is TRBV6-5; D is ambiguous. Trimming removed 4 bases at V and 3 bases at J, with 8 bases between. The CDR3 is 13 residues long. Germline CDR1 MNHEY, CDR2 SVGAGI. This CDR3 reads CASSSSSTDTQYF. CDR3 coding DNA: TGTGCCAGCAGTTCCTCCTCTACAGATACGCAGTATTTT.

The rearrangement links TRBV5-1 to TRBJ2-2, with TRBD1 matching 7 bases. There are 16 residues in the CDR3. V was pared by 4 bases and J by 6 bases, with 12 bases of the junction left unmatched. Germline V gene data show CDR1 as SGHRS and CDR2 as YFSETQ. This CDR3 is CASSPSGTEKSGELFF. Here the CDR3 DNA reads TGCGCCAGCAGCCCCTCCGGGACAGAGAAGTCCGGGGAGCTGTTTTTT.

V usage is TRBV19 and J usage is TRBJ1-2; 8 bases are a match to TRBD1. The germline gives CDR1 LNHDA, CDR2 SQIVND (reference sequence). The CDR3 consists of 14 residues. After removal of 5 bases from V and 5 bases from J, the junction contained 7 bases not matched to a gene. The CDR3 nucleotides are TGTGCCAGTAGTCTAAGAGGACAGGGATATGGCTACACCTTC. It yields the protein CASSLRGQGYGYTF.

The chain is built from TRBV11-2 and TRBJ1-5; D is perhaps TRBD1 (5 bases). The CDR3 loop spans 15 amino acids. Germline V lookup: CDR1 SGHAT, CDR2 FQNNGV. V lost 2 bases, J lost 0 bases, and 8 bases lay in between. DNA for the CDR3: TGTGCCAGCAGCTTAACGGGGGATAGCAATCAGCCCCAGCATTTT. Translating it yields CASSLTGDSNQPQHF.

The chain couples TRBV30 to TRBJ1-6, with D tentatively TRBD1 (6 bases). The CDR3 has 14 residues. With 8 bases removed from V and 7 bases from J, the gap between germline ends came to 18 bases. Germline V lookup: CDR1 GTSNPN, CDR2 SVGIG (reference sequence). The CDR3 DNA reads TGTGCCGGGGGGCCCGGGGGGTACAATTCACCCCTCCACTTT. Translating gives CAGGPGGYNSPLHF.

V usage is TRBV18 and J usage is TRBJ1-6, with TRBD1 as a possible D gene (6 bases). The germline V and J ends were trimmed by 4 bases and 6 bases, with 10 bases remaining between them. The CDR3 sequence is 14 residues long. Per germline, CDR1 KGHSH and CDR2 LQKENI. The CDR3 loop is CASSQGGGNSPLHF. The CDR3 nucleotides read TGTGCCAGCTCACAGGGGGGGGGTAATTCACCCCTCCACTTT.

This sequence joins TRBV5-1 and TRBJ2-5; TRBD1 is a possible D gene (6 bases). CDR3 size: 14 residues. Germline lookup yields CDR1 SGHRS and CDR2 YFSETQ. Trimming shortened V by 0 bases and J by 2 bases, and 8 bases separated the two germline ends. The CDR3 sequence: CASSLAQGQETQYF. CDR3 nucleotide sequence: TGCGCCAGCAGCTTGGCACAGGGACAAGAGACCCAGTACTTC.

The V gene is TRBV5-8, the J gene TRBJ1-5; 8 positions agree with TRBD1. The germline gives CDR1 SGHTS, CDR2 YDEGEE. The CDR3 is made up of 14 amino acids. The ends lost 5 bases at V and 4 bases at J; junction bases unmatched: 5. CDR3 coding DNA: TGTGCCAGCAGGAGGACAGGGAGTAATCAGCCCCAGCATTTT. It codes for CASRRTGSNQPQHF. Based on the CDR3 plus reference TRBV5-8 and TRBJ1-5, the full variable domain is EAGVTQSPTHLIKTRGQQATLRCSPISGHTSVYWYQQALGLGLQFLLWYDEGEERNRGNFPPRFSGRQFPNYSSELNVNALELEDSALYLCASRRTGSNQPQHFGDGTRLSIL.

This clone was detected only a few times. V gene TRBV12-5 combines with J gene TRBJ2-7; the D is unclear. The CDR3 runs to 12 residues. Trimming left V 8 bases short and J 0 bases short, with 8 bases between. Germline CDR1 and CDR2: LGHNT and FRNRAP. DNA of the CDR3: TGTGCTAGTCGGCAGGCCTCCTACGAGCAGTACTTC. Protein: CASRQASYEQYF.

V usage is TRBV27 and J usage is TRBJ1-2; D might be TRBD1 (5 bases). V lost 1 base to trimming and J lost 6 bases, with 15 bases between them. The CDR3 runs 15 residues. Germline V gives CDR1 MNHEY, CDR2 SMNVEV (reference sequence). The chain's CDR3 is CASSLWGGDRNGYTF. The CDR3 nucleotides read TGTGCCAGCAGTTTATGGGGGGGGGATCGGAATGGCTACACCTTC.

The chain carries TRBV19 and TRBJ1-1; D ambiguous. The CDR3 is 14 amino acids. The V gene lost 6 bases and the J gene lost 0 bases, with 11 bases spanning the gap. Germline CDR1 LNHDA, CDR2 SQIVND (reference sequence). CDR3 protein: CASSLCTVNTEAFF. For the CDR3, the DNA is TGTGCCAGTAGCCTATGCACGGTGAACACTGAAGCTTTCTTT.

The chain uses TRBV5-4 and TRBJ1-1, with D unresolved. The CDR3 runs to 13 residues. Germline V gene data show CDR1 as SGHNT and CDR2 as YYREEE (reference sequence). V lost 2 bases to trimming and J lost 1 base, with 6 bases between them. CDR3 sequence reads: CASSFGRNTEAFF. In DNA form, the CDR3 reads TGTGCCAGCAGCTTTGGGCGGAACACTGAAGCTTTCTTT.

This clone was detected a few times. This chain uses TRBV6-5 with TRBJ1-1; D not certain. Germline V lookup: CDR1 MNHEY, CDR2 SVGAGI. V was trimmed by 6 bases and J by 3 bases, leaving 14 bases between them. The CDR3 has 14 amino acids. The CDR3 loop is CASSPVWEDTEAFF. The DNA for the CDR3 is TGTGCCAGCAGCCCCGTATGGGAGGACACTGAAGCTTTCTTT.

This clone was found a few times. The CDR3 DNA reads as TGTGCCAGCAGCTTAGACGGGTTTAGGAATCAGCCCCAGCATTTT. Its translation: CASSLDGFRNQPQHF. The rearrangement joins TRBV7-2 to TRBJ1-5; D is undetermined. Germline lookup yields CDR1 SGHTA and CDR2 FQGNSA. This CDR3 has 15 amino acids. The V gene lost 1 base and the J gene lost 4 bases, with 11 bases spanning the gap.

V and J are TRBV7-2 and TRBJ2-5, with 8 positions matching TRBD2. TRBJ2-7 matches the DNA end more closely, so the J call is doubtful. The CDR3 spans 16 residues. The V gene's germline CDR1 is SGHTA and CDR2 FQGNSA. This chain's CDR3 is CASSARLSGISYEQYF. CDR3 DNA sequence: TGTGCCAGCAGCGCCCGCCTTAGCGGGATCTCCTACGAGCAGTACTTC.

This sequence joins TRBV4-3 and TRBJ1-4, with 8 bases matching TRBD1. The germline CDR1 and CDR2 sequences are LGHNA and YSLEER. The CDR3 covers 16 residues. The V gene end was trimmed by 0 bases and the J gene end by 8 bases; junction bases not matched to a gene: 8. This CDR3 reads CASSQDGTGEGEKLFF. The CDR3 region has the DNA TGCGCCAGCAGCCAAGACGGGACAGGTGAAGGGGAAAAACTGTTTTTT.

The chain recombines TRBV10-2 with TRBJ1-3, with TRBD1 matching over 8 bases. V was pared by 6 bases and J by 0 bases, with 7 bases of the junction left unmatched. This CDR3 has 16 amino acids. Germline V gene lookup returns CDR1 WSHSY and CDR2 SAAADI. CDR3 sequence: CASSRIQGDSGNTIYF. DNA of the CDR3: TGCGCCAGCAGCCGCATACAGGGGGACTCTGGAAACACCATATATTTT.

This clone was recorded only once. The V gene is TRBV25-1, the J gene TRBJ1-2; D gene ambiguous. V was trimmed by 3 bases and J by 3 bases, leaving 5 bases between them. The CDR3 runs to 12 residues. Per germline, CDR1 MGHDK and CDR2 SYGVNS. CDR3 in amino acids: CASSEEHYGYTF. As DNA, the CDR3 is TGTGCCAGCAGTGAGGAGCACTATGGCTACACCTTC.

The chain carries TRBV27 and TRBJ2-5, with a tentative D call TRBD1 (6 bases). Trimming took 5 bases from V and 1 from J, leaving 17 bases between them. Looked up from germline, CDR1 is MNHEY and CDR2 is SMNVEV (reference sequence). The CDR3 length is 16 residues. The CDR3 spells CASSPPPGAFQETQYF. CDR3 in DNA: TGTGCCAGCAGTCCCCCGCCAGGGGCCTTCCAAGAGACCCAGTACTTC.

The gene calls are TRBV6-5 and TRBJ2-7; 8 bases match TRBD1. The CDR3 has 15 amino acids. Germline CDR1 MNHEY, CDR2 SVGAGI. J lost 7 bases, V lost 4 bases, and 12 bases had no gene match. CDR3 sequence: CASSSKGQGAGEQYF. The CDR3, as DNA: TGTGCCAGCAGTTCGAAAGGCCAGGGGGCGGGAGAGCAGTACTTC.